These T cell receptor beta chains were read from a single sample in a study of T-cell memory formation after mild COVID-19. Via MiXCR, TCRdb re-called the 5' RACE reads, giving one row per CDR3 protein. Altogether hundreds of thousands of distinct CDR3 sequences are present, about 24% being singletons, with the ten largest covering 7% to 9.5%. The source material was PBMCs or a T cell subset sorted from them (not recorded which). Source of these receptors: an adult woman who had mild COVID-19 (a few samples of this study predate the infection). Cell type and time point are not known. The CDR3 runs from the conserved cysteine through the conserved F or W. D genes are given only for firm matches. Size tells how often a clone was seen (once, few, many) or the class of an expanded clone, and some rows leave it out.

d_gene: .; j_gene: TRBJ1-1; v_gene: TRBV5-5; abundance: few; CDR3aa: CASSLAGTLNTEAFF; CDR3nt: TGTGCCAGCAGCTTGGCTGGGACGCTAAACACTGAAGCTTTCTTT
d_gene: .; j_gene: TRBJ2-5; v_gene: TRBV18; abundance: .; CDR3aa: CASSPGNQETQYF; CDR3nt: TGTGCCAGCTCACCAGGGAACCAAGAGACCCAGTACTTC
d_gene: .; j_gene: TRBJ2-7; v_gene: TRBV20-1; abundance: .; CDR3aa: CSARDLARSLYEQYF; CDR3nt: TGCAGTGCTAGAGATCTGGCCAGGTCCCTCTACGAGCAGTACTTC
d_gene: .; j_gene: TRBJ1-1; v_gene: TRBV3-1; abundance: few; CDR3aa: CASSIHSRSEAFF; CDR3nt: TGTGCCAGCAGCATACACAGTCGGTCTGAAGCTTTCTTT
d_gene: .; j_gene: TRBJ2-1; v_gene: TRBV20-1; abundance: few; CDR3aa: CSAREGVSDNEQFF; CDR3nt: TGCAGTGCTAGAGAAGGGGTATCCGACAATGAGCAGTTCTTC
d_gene: .; j_gene: TRBJ2-5; v_gene: TRBV18; abundance: .; CDR3aa: CASSSTRDQETQYF; CDR3nt: TGTGCCAGCTCATCTACCCGGGACCAAGAGACCCAGTACTTC
d_gene: .; j_gene: TRBJ2-3; v_gene: TRBV4-2; abundance: few; CDR3aa: CASSQVPDTQYF; CDR3nt: TGTGCCAGCAGCCAAGTCCCGGATACGCAGTATTTT
d_gene: .; j_gene: TRBJ2-3; v_gene: TRBV12-5; abundance: .; CDR3aa: CASGLGGGFTDTQYF; CDR3nt: TGTGCTAGTGGTTTGGGCGGAGGGTTCACAGATACGCAGTATTTT
d_gene: .; j_gene: TRBJ1-2; v_gene: TRBV3-1; abundance: few; CDR3aa: CASSQEEGRWGYTF; CDR3nt: TGTGCCAGCAGCCAAGAAGAGGGCCGGTGGGGCTACACCTTC
d_gene: .; j_gene: TRBJ2-3; v_gene: TRBV6-6; abundance: .; CDR3aa: CASSYTGEGGWDTQYF; CDR3nt: TGTGCCAGCAGTTACACAGGGGAGGGGGGATGGGATACGCAGTATTTT
d_gene: .; j_gene: TRBJ2-7; v_gene: TRBV3-1; abundance: many; CDR3aa: CASSQNVRFSYEQYF; CDR3nt: TGTGCCAGCAGCCAAAACGTGCGGTTCTCCTACGAGCAGTACTTC
d_gene: .; j_gene: TRBJ2-1; v_gene: TRBV9; abundance: few; CDR3aa: CASSVEVATGNEQFF; CDR3nt: TGTGCCAGCAGCGTAGAGGTGGCGACAGGTAATGAGCAGTTCTTC
d_gene: TRBD2; j_gene: TRBJ2-3; v_gene: TRBV11-2; abundance: many; CDR3aa: CASSLKAGGPIDTQYF; CDR3nt: TGTGCCAGCAGCCTAAAAGCGGGAGGGCCAATAGATACGCAGTATTTT
d_gene: .; j_gene: TRBJ2-5; v_gene: TRBV12-3/TRBV12-4; abundance: .; CDR3aa: CASSFIVRETQYF; CDR3nt: TGTGCCAGCAGTTTTATAGTGCGGGAGACCCAGTACTTC
d_gene: .; j_gene: TRBJ2-2; v_gene: TRBV5-1; abundance: .; CDR3aa: CASRLRAAGELFF; CDR3nt: TGCGCCAGCAGGCTCCGGGCGGCCGGGGAGCTGTTTTTT
d_gene: .; j_gene: TRBJ1-5; v_gene: TRBV4-3; abundance: .; CDR3aa: CASSQDGGGQPQHF; CDR3nt: TGCGCCAGCAGCCAAGATGGTGGTGGTCAGCCCCAGCATTTT
d_gene: .; j_gene: TRBJ1-3; v_gene: TRBV6-6; abundance: .; CDR3aa: CASSTIGRASGNTIYF; CDR3nt: TGTGCCAGCAGCACAATCGGCAGGGCCTCTGGAAACACCATATATTTT
d_gene: TRBD2; j_gene: TRBJ2-2; v_gene: TRBV9; abundance: .; CDR3aa: CASSGGLAGLSNTGELFF; CDR3nt: TGTGCCAGCAGCGGTGGACTAGCGGGGCTATCGAACACCGGGGAGCTGTTTTTT
d_gene: TRBD2; j_gene: TRBJ2-2; v_gene: TRBV30; abundance: few; CDR3aa: CAWSSLAGAPGGELFF; CDR3nt: TGTGCCTGGAGTAGCCTAGCGGGAGCCCCCGGCGGGGAGCTGTTTTTT
d_gene: .; j_gene: TRBJ2-2; v_gene: TRBV9; abundance: .; CDR3aa: CASSVDGGNPNTGELFF; CDR3nt: TGTGCCAGCAGCGTAGATGGAGGAAACCCGAACACCGGGGAGCTGTTTTTT
d_gene: TRBD2; j_gene: TRBJ2-1; v_gene: TRBV7-2; abundance: .; CDR3aa: CASSLGLAGKFF; CDR3nt: TGTGCCAGCAGCCTAGGACTAGCGGGAAAGTTCTTC
d_gene: .; j_gene: TRBJ2-7; v_gene: TRBV20-1; abundance: few; CDR3aa: CSARDRGLVEQYF; CDR3nt: TGCAGTGCTAGAGACAGGGGATTGGTCGAGCAGTACTTC
d_gene: .; j_gene: TRBJ1-2; v_gene: TRBV20-1; abundance: .; CDR3aa: CSASIGELSTF; CDR3nt: TGCAGTGCTAGTATTGGGGAGCTCTCCACCTTC
d_gene: .; j_gene: TRBJ2-5; v_gene: TRBV18; abundance: .; CDR3aa: CASSPRQKETQYF; CDR3nt: TGTGCCAGCTCACCACGGCAGAAAGAGACCCAGTACTTC
d_gene: TRBD2; j_gene: TRBJ2-4; v_gene: TRBV27; abundance: many; CDR3aa: CASSLVGGNIQYF; CDR3nt: TGTGCCAGCAGTTTAGTGGGGGGGAACATTCAGTACTTC
d_gene: TRBD1; j_gene: TRBJ1-1; v_gene: TRBV5-1; abundance: .; CDR3aa: CASSSDRDFEAFF; CDR3nt: TGCGCCAGCAGCTCAGACAGGGATTTTGAAGCTTTCTTT
d_gene: .; j_gene: TRBJ1-2; v_gene: TRBV7-2; abundance: once; CDR3aa: CASSFTFSDYGYTF; CDR3nt: TGTGCCAGCAGCTTCACGTTTTCAGACTATGGCTACACCTTC
d_gene: TRBD2; j_gene: TRBJ2-1; v_gene: TRBV11-2; abundance: few; CDR3aa: CASSLELAGSYEQFF; CDR3nt: TGTGCCAGCAGCTTAGAGTTAGCGGGGTCGTATGAGCAGTTCTTC
d_gene: .; j_gene: TRBJ1-1; v_gene: TRBV6-2/TRBV6-3; abundance: .; CDR3aa: CASSYGRNAFF; CDR3nt: TGTGCCAGCAGTTATGGGAGGAACGCTTTCTTT
d_gene: TRBD2; j_gene: TRBJ2-4; v_gene: TRBV5-1; abundance: .; CDR3aa: CASSLAWAGGPTKNIQYF; CDR3nt: TGCGCCAGCAGCTTGGCCTGGGCGGGAGGGCCAACCAAAAACATTCAGTACTTC
d_gene: .; j_gene: TRBJ2-7; v_gene: TRBV2; abundance: .; CDR3aa: CASRQPPSEQYF; CDR3nt: TGTGCCAGCAGACAGCCCCCTAGTGAGCAGTACTTC
d_gene: TRBD1; j_gene: TRBJ1-4; v_gene: TRBV20-1; abundance: few; CDR3aa: CSATDRGTNEKLFF; CDR3nt: TGCAGTGCTACGGACAGGGGGACTAATGAAAAACTGTTTTTT
d_gene: .; j_gene: TRBJ2-3; v_gene: TRBV11-2; abundance: few; CDR3aa: CASSDWTSTDTQYF; CDR3nt: TGTGCCAGCAGTGACTGGACCTCCACAGATACGCAGTATTTT
d_gene: TRBD1; j_gene: TRBJ1-1; v_gene: TRBV7-9; abundance: .; CDR3aa: CASALRGQGNTEAFF; CDR3nt: TGTGCCAGCGCTCTGAGGGGACAGGGCAACACTGAAGCTTTCTTT
d_gene: .; j_gene: TRBJ1-2; v_gene: TRBV20-1; abundance: .; CDR3aa: CSASEGAHYGYTF; CDR3nt: TGCAGTGCTAGTGAAGGGGCGCACTATGGCTACACCTTC
d_gene: .; j_gene: TRBJ2-7; v_gene: TRBV6-2/TRBV6-3; abundance: .; CDR3aa: CASSYSTGNEQYF; CDR3nt: TGTGCCAGCAGTTACTCGACCGGGAACGAGCAGTACTTC
d_gene: TRBD1; j_gene: TRBJ2-7; v_gene: TRBV4-1; abundance: .; CDR3aa: CASSISGTGFAYEQYF; CDR3nt: TGCGCCAGCAGCATATCCGGGACAGGATTCGCCTACGAGCAGTACTTC
d_gene: TRBD1; j_gene: TRBJ2-2; v_gene: TRBV5-1; abundance: .; CDR3aa: CASSLVRDSRDQRRYTGELFF; CDR3nt: TGCGCCAGCAGCTTGGTCCGGGACAGTCGAGACCAGCGGCGGTACACCGGGGAGCTGTTTTTT
d_gene: .; j_gene: TRBJ1-5; v_gene: TRBV24-1; abundance: few; CDR3aa: CATSPPEGNQPQHF; CDR3nt: TGTGCCACCAGCCCCCCGGAGGGAAATCAGCCCCAGCATTTT
d_gene: .; j_gene: TRBJ2-5; v_gene: TRBV4-2; abundance: .; CDR3aa: CASSPETQYF; CDR3nt: TGTGCCAGCAGCCCGGAGACCCAGTACTTC